The T cell receptor (beta chain) described here comes from a study of cytomegalovirus exposure and HLA in healthy donors. Broader study findings: Among TCR beta chains, those listed as cytomegalovirus-associated numbered fewer than 200. Indistinguishability led to the exclusion of some V segments, TRBV6-2 and TRBV6-3 included.

The junction had 7 bases not matched to a gene; V was cut back by 2 bases and J by 4 bases. CDR1 SEHNR and CDR2 FQNEAQ come from the germline V gene (reference sequence). The CDR3 contains 15 residues. In the PCR, 60 Vbeta and 13 Jbeta primers were used. TCRdb's table, derived via immunoSEQ multiplex PCR, lists solely in-frame clones and lacks some. Of over 150,000 clones in the sample, 82% are singletons; the top ten hold 0.9% to 1%. As concerns this clone: The antigen remains undetermined.

The sequenced sample consisted of PBMCs. The chain uses TRBV7-9 and TRBJ1-2; 7 bases align to TRBD1. The source of this sequence is a girl aged 2 to 9 in good health and CMV-seropositive. The CDR3 DNA reads TGTGCCAGCAGCTTATTCGTCGGACAGGTCTATGGCTACACCTTC. It encodes CASSLFVGQVYGYTF.